The table lists the clone carrying this TCR beta chain with a count of one. Its antigen is still unknown. Trimming stripped 0 bases from V and 2 bases from J, with 15 bases between. This CDR3 spans 17 amino acids. CDR1 is SGHKS and CDR2 is YYEKEE in the germline V gene (reference sequence). The sample comes from a study of radiotherapy plus CTLA-4 blockade in lung cancer. The overall study: Objective responses arose in roughly 20% of patients, and under 40% experienced disease control.

Profiled with immunoSEQ multiplex PCR; TCRdb holds only in-frame clones, not every one. In the table there are roughly 93,000 clones, approximately 78% of which are singletons. Ipilimumab CTLA-4 blockade and focal radiation were given to patients with chemo-refractory metastatic non-small-cell lung cancer. General study results and limits: Increased serum interferon-beta after radiation also reportedly predicted response strongly. In blood, TCR clones derived from the tumor expanded after radiotherapy plus ipilimumab.

The origin of this receptor is a human donor with non-small cell lung cancer who had a partial response to radiotherapy plus ipilimumab. The chain recombines TRBV5-5 with TRBJ1-5, with D uncertain. Sample: peripheral blood, taken from a patient treated with radiotherapy plus ipilimumab. This CDR3 reads CASSLGTDSVGNQPQHF. Written as DNA, the CDR3 is TGTGCCAGCAGCTTGGGAACAGATTCCGTCGGCAATCAGCCCCAGCATTTT. The full variable domain, its missing parts supplied by reference TRBV5-5 and TRBJ1-5, is DAGVTQSPTHLIKTRGQQVTLRCSPISGHKSVSWYQQVLGQGPQFIFQYYEKEERGRGNFPDRFSARQFPNYSSELNVNALLLGDSALYLCASSLGTDSVGNQPQHFGDGTRLSIL.